This T cell receptor (beta chain) was observed in a study of cytomegalovirus exposure and HLA in healthy donors. Study-level findings and limits: In vitro checks showed that a few CMV-associated chains really do target CMV antigens. Among TCR beta chains, those listed as cytomegalovirus-associated numbered over 150.

As regards this clone: Its antigen is undetermined.

Germline CDR1 and CDR2: SGHKS and YYEKEE (reference sequence). The ends were cut back, 0 bases at V and 7 bases at J, with 13 bases in the middle. CDR3 length: 15 amino acids. The study ran its PCR with 60 Vbeta and 13 Jbeta primers. Libraries were prepared by immunoSEQ multiplex PCR; TCRdb keeps only in-frame clonotypes and omits some of them. The repertoire consists of around 150,000 clones, with 65% to 80% occurring once and the leading ten covering roughly 2%. Sequenced material: PBMCs. The gene calls are TRBV5-5 and TRBJ1-4, with D possibly matching TRBD1 (6 bases). The sequence derives from a man aged 40-49 years in good health and CMV-seronegative. CDR3 in DNA: TGTGCCAGCAGCTTGGAATACAGGGAGGGTGAAAAACTGTTTTTT. Encoded protein: CASSLEYREGEKLFF.